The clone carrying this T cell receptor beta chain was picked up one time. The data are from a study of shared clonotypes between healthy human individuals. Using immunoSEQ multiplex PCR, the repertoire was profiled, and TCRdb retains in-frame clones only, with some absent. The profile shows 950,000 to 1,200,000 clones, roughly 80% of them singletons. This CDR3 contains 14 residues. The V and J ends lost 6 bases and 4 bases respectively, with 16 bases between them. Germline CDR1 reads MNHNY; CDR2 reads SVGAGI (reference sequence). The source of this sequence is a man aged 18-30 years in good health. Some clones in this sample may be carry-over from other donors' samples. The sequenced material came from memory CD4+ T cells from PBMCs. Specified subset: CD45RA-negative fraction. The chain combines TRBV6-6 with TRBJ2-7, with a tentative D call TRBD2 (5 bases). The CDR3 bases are TGTGCCAGCAGAGAGCGGTTTTTGGCTTACGAGCAGTACTTC. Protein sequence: CASRERFLAYEQYF.